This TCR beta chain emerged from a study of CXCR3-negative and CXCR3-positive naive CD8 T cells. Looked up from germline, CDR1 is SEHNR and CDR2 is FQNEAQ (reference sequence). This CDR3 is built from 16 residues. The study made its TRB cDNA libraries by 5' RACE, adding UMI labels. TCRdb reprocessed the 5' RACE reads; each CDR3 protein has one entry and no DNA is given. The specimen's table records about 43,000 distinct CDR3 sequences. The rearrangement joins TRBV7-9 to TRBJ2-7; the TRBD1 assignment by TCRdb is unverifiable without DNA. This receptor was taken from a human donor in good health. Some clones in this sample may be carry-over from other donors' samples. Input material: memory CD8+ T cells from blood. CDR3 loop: CASSLPRDSQTYEQYF.